This TCR beta chain came from a study of chemoradiotherapy in HPV16-positive cancers. As for the study in general: A couple of HPV16-positive patients' cells yielded candidate HPV-specific clones and common motifs.

General observations from the study: During treatment, candidate HPV-specific clones and E7-related motifs expanded in tumor.

Germline V gene sequence: CDR1 SEHNR, CDR2 FQNEAQ (reference sequence). J was trimmed by 3 bases and V by 5 bases; bases with no gene match: 1. The CDR3 runs to 14 residues. This clone was recorded a few times. The antigen is unknown. Libraries were prepared by immunoSEQ multiplex PCR; TCRdb keeps only in-frame clonotypes and omits some of them. The repertoire holds 25,000 to 30,000 clones, with roughly 92% as singletons. The V call is TRBV7-9, the J call TRBJ2-5; 12 nucleotides line up with TRBD2. This clonotype was sampled from a human donor with HPV-associated anogenital cancer. This specimen consisted of blood, obtained from a patient who underwent chemoradiotherapy. CDR3 protein: CASSRTSGEETQYF. CDR3 DNA: TGTGCCAGCAGCCGGACTAGCGGGGAAGAGACCCAGTACTTC.